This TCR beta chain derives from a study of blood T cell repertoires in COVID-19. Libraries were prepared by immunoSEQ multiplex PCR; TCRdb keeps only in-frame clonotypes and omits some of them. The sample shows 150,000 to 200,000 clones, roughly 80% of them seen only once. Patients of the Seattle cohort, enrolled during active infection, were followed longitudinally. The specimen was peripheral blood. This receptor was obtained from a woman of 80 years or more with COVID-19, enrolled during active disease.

CDR3 sequence reads: CATRRGWEQYF. The CDR3 DNA is TGTGCCACCCGGCGGGGCTGGGAGCAGTACTTC. The genes are TRBV19 and TRBJ2-7, with a weak D call TRBD2 (6 bases). The CDR3 covers 11 residues. Trimming removed 10 bases from V and 7 bases from J, with 14 bases in between. The germline CDR1 and CDR2 sequences are LNHDA and SQIVND (reference sequence).